Shown below are 17 T cell receptor beta chains from a single sample sequenced in a study of T cell responses to AZD1222 COVID-19 vaccine. Produced via immunoSEQ multiplex PCR; TCRdb's table is partial and in-frame only. Of approximately 140,000 clones listed, around 94% were seen once; the top ten hold 9% to 9.5%. Sequences were derived from peripheral blood, sampled 28 days after the second AZD1222 dose. All receptors derive from an adult who received the AZD1222 COVID-19 vaccine.

V gene TRBV18 combines with J gene TRBJ1-1; D gene uncertain. The CDR3 has 11 residues. The germline V gene has CDR1 KGHSH and CDR2 LQKENI. Trimming pared 3 bases from V and 6 bases from J, leaving 5 bases between. The DNA of the CDR3 is TGTGCCAGCTCACCGGGCCCTGAAGCTTTCTTT. Protein sequence: CASSPGPEAFF.

The genes are TRBV6-2 or TRBV6-3 and TRBJ1-1; TRBD1 might be the D (6 bases). CDR1 and CDR2 (germline): MNHEY, SVGEGT. This CDR3 region has 15 residues. The V and J ends lost 2 bases and 6 bases respectively, with 16 bases between them. DNA of the CDR3: TGTGCCAGCAGTTACCGTACAGGGTTGGGAGCTGAAGCTTTCTTT. Residues: CASSYRTGLGAEAFF.

This clone turned up a few times. The chain links TRBV7-9 to TRBJ1-2; D remains unclear. V gave up 6 bases and J gave up 3 bases, with 11 bases separating them. The CDR3 has 13 amino acids. CDR1 SEHNR and CDR2 FQNEAQ come from the germline V gene (reference sequence). This CDR3 is CASSVGGYYGYTF. The CDR3 coding sequence is TGTGCCAGCAGTGTTGGCGGGTACTATGGCTACACCTTC.

This clone appeared a single time. This sequence joins TRBV6-5 and TRBJ2-5, with TRBD2 matching over 7 bases. Germline values: CDR1 MNHEY, CDR2 SVGAGI. There are 13 residues in the CDR3. J gave up 0 bases and V 10 bases, and 5 bases lay outside the gene matches. The CDR3: CAILAKYQETQYF. For the CDR3, the DNA is TGTGCCATACTAGCGAAGTACCAAGAGACCCAGTACTTC.

The chain has TRBV7-9 and TRBJ1-2; 7 bases align to TRBD1. The V and J ends lost 4 bases and 2 bases, in that order; junction bases with no gene match: 7. The germline gives CDR1 SEHNR, CDR2 FQNEAQ (reference sequence). This CDR3 has 15 residues. In DNA form, the CDR3 reads TGTGCCAGCAGCTCCTATGCAGGGGGGAACTATGGCTACACCTTC. Its protein product is CASSSYAGGNYGYTF.

The chain has TRBV4-1 and TRBJ2-5, with 13 positions matching TRBD2. Germline trimming cut 2 bases from V and 1 base from J; bases unmatched to any gene: 1. The CDR3 spans 16 residues. CDR1 is MGHRA, CDR2 YSYEKL, per germline. This chain's CDR3 is CASSQRTSGGQETQYF. DNA for the CDR3: TGCGCCAGCAGCCAAAGGACTAGCGGGGGCCAAGAGACCCAGTACTTC.

This clone was recorded only once. The rearrangement joins TRBV10-3 to TRBJ2-7; perhaps D is TRBD1 or TRBD2 (5 bases each). The V gene's germline CDR1 is ENHRY and CDR2 SYGVKD. Trimming removed 11 bases from V and 0 bases from J, with 17 bases in between. This CDR3 region has 14 residues. The CDR3 loop is CASSGTQSSYEQYF. CDR3 DNA: TGTGCCTCCTCCGGGACCCAGAGCTCCTACGAGCAGTACTTC.

The chain uses TRBV18 and TRBJ1-2, with a tentative D call TRBD1 (5 bases). CDR3 length: 15 residues. Germline CDR1 KGHSH, CDR2 LQKENI. The germline V and J ends were trimmed by 3 bases and 4 bases, with 15 bases remaining between them. The DNA of the CDR3 is TGTGCCAGCTCACCGGGGGAATCGGGAATCTATGGCTACACCTTC. Translated: CASSPGESGIYGYTF.

The J gene is TRBJ1-4, the V gene TRBV25-1, with 8 nucleotides matching TRBD1. Germline V gene lookup returns CDR1 MGHDK and CDR2 SYGVNS. V dropped 4 bases and J dropped 10; count of bases not matched to a gene: 5. The CDR3 is made up of 13 amino acids. The CDR3 protein is CASSAGQGGKLFF. CDR3 DNA: TGTGCCAGCAGTGCAGGACAGGGAGGAAAACTGTTTTTT. Together with reference TRBV25-1 and TRBJ1-4, the CDR3 gives the full variable domain: EADIYQTPRYLVIGTGKKITLECSQTMGHDKMYWYQQDPGMELHLIHYSYGVNSTEKGDLSSESTVSRIRTEHFPLTLESARPSHTSQYLCASSAGQGGKLFFGSGTQLSVL.

The V gene is TRBV4-2, the J gene TRBJ2-7, with 9 bases aligning to TRBD1. Unmatched junction bases numbered 2, after V lost 0 bases and J lost 2 bases. The CDR3 consists of 15 residues. Looked up from germline, CDR1 is LGHNA and CDR2 is YNFKEQ. The CDR3 loop is CASSQDGTGTYEQYF. The DNA of the CDR3 is TGTGCCAGCAGCCAAGACGGGACAGGGACCTACGAGCAGTACTTC.

This chain uses TRBV29-1 with TRBJ1-1; possible D gene TRBD1, 6 bases. The ends were cut back, 6 bases at V and 0 bases at J, with 14 bases in the middle. Germline-derived CDR1 and CDR2 are SQVTM and ANQGSEA. The CDR3 sequence is 14 residues long. CDR3 sequence (DNA): TGCAGCGTGAACAACAGGGACATGAACACTGAAGCTTTCTTT. It specifies CSVNNRDMNTEAFF.

The chain uses TRBV19 and TRBJ1-2; no firm D call. The V gene's germline CDR1 is LNHDA and CDR2 SQIVND (reference sequence). The CDR3 length is 16 residues. V lost 6 bases and J lost 4, with 21 bases in between. The CDR3 DNA follows: TGTGCCAGTAGGGCTTGGGAGTCCCAGCGCTTCTATGGCTACACCTTC. Translating it yields CASRAWESQRFYGYTF.

The V and J genes are TRBV5-1 and TRBJ2-2; 7 nucleotides agree with TRBD1. The trim removed 3 bases at V and 2 bases at J, leaving 4 bases unmatched. The CDR3 consists of 15 residues. Per the germline V gene, CDR1 is SGHRS and CDR2 is YFSETQ. The CDR3, as DNA: TGCGCCAGCAGCTGGACAGGCCAAAACACCGGGGAGCTGTTTTTT. The encoded protein is CASSWTGQNTGELFF.

The sample holds a few counts of this clone. The chain combines TRBV4-3 with TRBJ2-2, with D uncertain. Trimming removed 4 bases at V and 6 bases at J, with 21 bases between. This CDR3 is 17 amino acids long. Germline V gene data show CDR1 as LGHNA and CDR2 as YSLEER. CDR3 amino acids: CASSLSALGIRAGELFF. CDR3 nucleotides: TGCGCCAGCAGCCTTTCTGCTCTGGGTATAAGGGCCGGGGAGCTGTTTTTT.

This sequence joins TRBV19 and TRBJ1-5; D gene ambiguous. Deletions cut 3 bases from V and 2 bases from J, with 20 bases between. CDR1 LNHDA and CDR2 SQIVND come from the germline V gene (reference sequence). This CDR3 region has 18 residues. CDR3 residues: CASSIHPRPVVGNQPQHF. The CDR3 DNA reads as TGTGCCAGTAGTATTCACCCGCGTCCGGTTGTGGGCAATCAGCCCCAGCATTTT. Drawing the rest from reference TRBV19 and TRBJ1-5, the complete variable domain is DGGITQSPKYLFRKEGQNVTLSCEQNLNHDAMYWYRQDPGQGLRLIYYSQIVNDFQKGDIAEGYSVSREKKESFPLTVTSAQKNPTAFYLCASSIHPRPVVGNQPQHFGDGTRLSIL.

The V and J genes are TRBV12-5 and TRBJ1-3; D not certain. CDR3 length: 17 amino acids. Germline CDR1 and CDR2: LGHNT and FRNRAP. V was clipped by 5 bases and J by 0 bases, with 17 bases between them. CDR3 loop: CASGPTSVRASGNTIYF. CDR3 DNA sequence: TGTGCTAGTGGTCCCACCTCTGTCAGAGCCTCTGGAAACACCATATATTTT.

The chain uses TRBV7-9 and TRBJ2-1; 10 bases match TRBD2. The germline V gene encodes CDR1 SEHNR and CDR2 FQNEAQ (reference sequence). Unmatched junction bases numbered 5, after V lost 5 bases and J lost 7 bases. The CDR3 has 14 residues. CDR3 sequence: CASSPRTSGNEQFF. In DNA, the CDR3 is TGTGCCAGCAGCCCCCGGACTAGCGGTAATGAGCAGTTCTTC.